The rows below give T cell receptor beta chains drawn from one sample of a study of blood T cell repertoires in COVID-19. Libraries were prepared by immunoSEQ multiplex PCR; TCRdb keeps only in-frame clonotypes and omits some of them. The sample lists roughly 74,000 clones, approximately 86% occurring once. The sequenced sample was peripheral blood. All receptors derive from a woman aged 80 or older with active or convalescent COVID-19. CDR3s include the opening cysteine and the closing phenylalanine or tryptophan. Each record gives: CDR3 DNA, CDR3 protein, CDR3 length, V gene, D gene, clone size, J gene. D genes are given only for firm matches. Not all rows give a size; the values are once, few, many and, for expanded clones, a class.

TGTGCCAGCAGCCAAACGGGCTACAATGAGCAGTTCTTC | CASSQTGYNEQFF | 13 | TRBV11-3 | - | - | TRBJ2-1
TGTGCCAGCAGCGTAGGTAGCGGGGGGATCTACAATGAGCAGTTCTTC | CASSVGSGGIYNEQFF | 16 | TRBV9 | TRBD2 | - | TRBJ2-1
TGTGCCCAACTCCGAGATCAGACAGGGGTGGTCACTGAAGCTTTCTTT | CAQLRDQTGVVTEAFF | 16 | TRBV2 | TRBD1 | - | TRBJ1-1
TGTGCCAGCAGCCCAGGAGGAGGCACTGAAGCTTTCTTT | CASSPGGGTEAFF | 13 | TRBV11-3 | - | - | TRBJ1-1
TGCAGTGCTAGTGTTTCCGGGACTCACCTCAACAGTGGCTACACCTTC | CSASVSGTHLNSGYTF | 16 | TRBV20-1 | - | - | TRBJ1-2
TGTGCCAGCAGCTATCTCCGTTACGAGCAGTACTTC | CASSYLRYEQYF | 12 | TRBV5-6 | - | - | TRBJ2-7
TGTGCCAGCTCAACAAACCCAGGGACAGGGAATAATGAAAAACTGTTTTTT | CASSTNPGTGNNEKLFF | 17 | TRBV18 | TRBD1 | - | TRBJ1-4
TGTGCCAGCAGCCAAGATGAGTCACACAATGAGCAGTTCTTC | CASSQDESHNEQFF | 14 | TRBV4-2 | - | - | TRBJ2-1
TGCAGTGCAAAGACTAGCTACGAGCAGTACTTC | CSAKTSYEQYF | 11 | TRBV20-1 | - | - | TRBJ2-7
TGTGCCAGCAGCCCCCGGGGGGGGGCAATGACCGGGGAGCTGTTTTTT | CASSPRGGAMTGELFF | 16 | TRBV11-3 | TRBD2 | - | TRBJ2-2
TGTGCCAGCAGCTTAGCGGGACAGGGGGCGGATACGCAGTATTTT | CASSLAGQGADTQYF | 15 | TRBV7-9 | TRBD1 | once | TRBJ2-3